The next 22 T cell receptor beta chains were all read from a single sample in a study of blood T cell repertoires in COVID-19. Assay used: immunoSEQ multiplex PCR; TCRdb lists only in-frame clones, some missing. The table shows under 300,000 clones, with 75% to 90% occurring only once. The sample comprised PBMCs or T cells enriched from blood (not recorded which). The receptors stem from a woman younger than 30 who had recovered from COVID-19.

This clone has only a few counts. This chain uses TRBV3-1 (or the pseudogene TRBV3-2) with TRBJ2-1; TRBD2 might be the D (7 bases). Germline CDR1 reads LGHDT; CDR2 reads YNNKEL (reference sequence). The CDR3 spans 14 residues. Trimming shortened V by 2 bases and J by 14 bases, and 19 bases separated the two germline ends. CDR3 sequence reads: CASSQSAGAPLKFF. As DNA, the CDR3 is TGTGCCAGCAGCCAATCTGCGGGGGCGCCCTTGAAGTTCTTC.

The CDR3 loop reads CASSPGLAEAETQYF. CDR3 bases: TGTGCCAGCAGCCCAGGACTAGCGGAAGCGGAGACCCAGTACTTC. The chain joins TRBV7-9 to TRBJ2-5, with 10 bases fitting TRBD2. The length of the CDR3 is 15 residues. CDR1 SEHNR and CDR2 FQNEAQ come from the germline V gene (reference sequence). The V and J ends lost 5 bases and 5 bases, in that order; junction bases with no gene match: 8.

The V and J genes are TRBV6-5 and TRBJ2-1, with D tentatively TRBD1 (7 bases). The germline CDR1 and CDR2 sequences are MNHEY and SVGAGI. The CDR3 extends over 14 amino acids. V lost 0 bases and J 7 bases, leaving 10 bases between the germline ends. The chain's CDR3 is CASSYSTGRNEQFF. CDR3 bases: TGTGCCAGCAGTTACTCGACAGGGAGGAATGAGCAGTTCTTC.

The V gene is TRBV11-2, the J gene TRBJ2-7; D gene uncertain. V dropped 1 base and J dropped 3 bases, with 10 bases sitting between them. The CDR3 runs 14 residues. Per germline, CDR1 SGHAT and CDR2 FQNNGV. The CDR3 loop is CASSLVRVDYEQYF. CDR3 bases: TGTGCCAGCAGCTTAGTCCGGGTGGACTACGAGCAGTACTTC.

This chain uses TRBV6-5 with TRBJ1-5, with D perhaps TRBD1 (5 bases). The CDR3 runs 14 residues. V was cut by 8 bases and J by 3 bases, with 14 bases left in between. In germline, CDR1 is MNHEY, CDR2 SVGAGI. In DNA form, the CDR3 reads TGTGCCAGCGGCTTGGGGGGGATCAATCAGCCCCAGCATTTT. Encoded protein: CASGLGGINQPQHF.

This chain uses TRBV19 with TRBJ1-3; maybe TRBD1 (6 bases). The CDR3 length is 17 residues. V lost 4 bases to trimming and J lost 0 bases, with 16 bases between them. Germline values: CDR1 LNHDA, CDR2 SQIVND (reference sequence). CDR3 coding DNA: TGTGCCAGTAGTACACGACAGGCGTTACTCTCTGGAAACACCATATATTTT. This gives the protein CASSTRQALLSGNTIYF. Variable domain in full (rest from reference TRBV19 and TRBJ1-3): DGGITQSPKYLFRKEGQNVTLSCEQNLNHDAMYWYRQDPGQGLRLIYYSQIVNDFQKGDIAEGYSVSREKKESFPLTVTSAQKNPTAFYLCASSTRQALLSGNTIYFGEGSWLTVV.

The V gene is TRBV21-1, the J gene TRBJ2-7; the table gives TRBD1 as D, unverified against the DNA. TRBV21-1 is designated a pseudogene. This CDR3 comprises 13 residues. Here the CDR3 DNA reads TGTGCCAGTAGACAGGGGGAGCGGTACGAGCAGTACTTC. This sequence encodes CASRQGERYEQYF.

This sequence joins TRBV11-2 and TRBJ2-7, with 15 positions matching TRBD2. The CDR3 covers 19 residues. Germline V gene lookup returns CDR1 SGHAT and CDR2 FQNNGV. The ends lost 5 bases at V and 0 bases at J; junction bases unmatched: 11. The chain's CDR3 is CASSPNPGTSGGSSYEQYF. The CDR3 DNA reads TGTGCCAGCAGCCCGAACCCCGGGACTAGCGGGGGGTCCTCCTACGAGCAGTACTTC.

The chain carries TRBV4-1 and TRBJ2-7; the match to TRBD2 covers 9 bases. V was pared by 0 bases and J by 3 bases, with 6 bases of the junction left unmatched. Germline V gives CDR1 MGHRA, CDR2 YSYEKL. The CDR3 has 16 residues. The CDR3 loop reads CASSQDITSGYYEQYF. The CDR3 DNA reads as TGCGCCAGCAGCCAAGATATTACTAGCGGGTACTACGAGCAGTACTTC.

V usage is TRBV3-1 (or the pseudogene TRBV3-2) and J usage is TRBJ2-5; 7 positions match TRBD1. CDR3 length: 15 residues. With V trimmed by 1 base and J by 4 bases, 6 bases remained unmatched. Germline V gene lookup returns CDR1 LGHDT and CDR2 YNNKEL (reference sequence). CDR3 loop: CASSQGESGGETQYF. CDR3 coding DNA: TGTGCCAGCAGCCAAGGGGAGTCAGGGGGAGAGACCCAGTACTTC.

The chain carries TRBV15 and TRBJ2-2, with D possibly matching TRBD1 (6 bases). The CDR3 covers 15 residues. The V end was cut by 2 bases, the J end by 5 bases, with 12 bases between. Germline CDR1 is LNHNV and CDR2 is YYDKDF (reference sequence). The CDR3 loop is CATSRIQGDTGELFF. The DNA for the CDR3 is TGTGCCACCAGCAGAATACAGGGAGATACCGGGGAGCTGTTTTTT.

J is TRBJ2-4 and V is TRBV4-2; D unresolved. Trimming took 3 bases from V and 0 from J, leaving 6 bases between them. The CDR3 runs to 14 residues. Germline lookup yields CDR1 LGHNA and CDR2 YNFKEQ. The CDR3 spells CASSQSVAKNIQYF. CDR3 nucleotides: TGTGCCAGCAGCCAGTCAGTAGCCAAAAACATTCAGTACTTC.

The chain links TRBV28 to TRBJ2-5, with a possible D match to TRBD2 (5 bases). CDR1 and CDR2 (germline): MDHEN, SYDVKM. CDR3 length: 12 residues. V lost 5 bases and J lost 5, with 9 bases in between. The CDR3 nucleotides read TGTGCCAGCAGTCGGACTTTGGAGACCCAGTACTTC. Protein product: CASSRTLETQYF.

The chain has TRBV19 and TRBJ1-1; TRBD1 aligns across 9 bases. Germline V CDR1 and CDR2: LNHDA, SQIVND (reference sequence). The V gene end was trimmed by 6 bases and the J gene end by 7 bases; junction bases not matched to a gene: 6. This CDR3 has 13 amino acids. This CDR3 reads CASRGQGPNEAFF. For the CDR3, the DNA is TGTGCCAGTAGGGGACAGGGACCTAATGAAGCTTTCTTT.

CDR3 nucleotides: TGCGCCAGCAGCAGGGATGGCGGACAGACCTATGGCTACACCTTC. This gives the protein CASSRDGGQTYGYTF. The chain recombines TRBV5-1 with TRBJ1-2; weak D call: TRBD1 (6 bases). The CDR3 runs 15 residues. The germline V gene encodes CDR1 SGHRS and CDR2 YFSETQ. The ends were cut back, 4 bases at V and 4 bases at J, with 17 bases in the middle.

The CDR3 bases are TGTGCCAGCAGCCAAGGCTTGAGTCAGGGTCAGCCCCAGCATTTT. Residues: CASSQGLSQGQPQHF. The chain carries TRBV3-1 (or the pseudogene TRBV3-2) and TRBJ1-5; possibly TRBD1 for D (5 bases). Deletions cut 1 base from V and 6 bases from J, with 13 bases between. The V gene's germline CDR1 is LGHDT and CDR2 YNNKEL (reference sequence). CDR3 length: 15 amino acids.

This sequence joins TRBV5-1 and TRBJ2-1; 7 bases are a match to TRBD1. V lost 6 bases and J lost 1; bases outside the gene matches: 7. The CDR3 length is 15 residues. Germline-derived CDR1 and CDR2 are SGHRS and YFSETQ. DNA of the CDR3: TGCGCCAGCACCCGAGGGGGACAGTCCTACAATGAGCAGTTCTTC. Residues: CASTRGGQSYNEQFF.

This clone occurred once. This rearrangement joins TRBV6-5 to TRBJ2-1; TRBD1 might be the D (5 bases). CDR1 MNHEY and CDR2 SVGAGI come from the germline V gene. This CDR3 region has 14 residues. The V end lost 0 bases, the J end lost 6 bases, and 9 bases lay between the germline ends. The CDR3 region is CASSYSAGPNEQFF. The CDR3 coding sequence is TGTGCCAGCAGTTACTCAGCAGGGCCCAATGAGCAGTTCTTC.

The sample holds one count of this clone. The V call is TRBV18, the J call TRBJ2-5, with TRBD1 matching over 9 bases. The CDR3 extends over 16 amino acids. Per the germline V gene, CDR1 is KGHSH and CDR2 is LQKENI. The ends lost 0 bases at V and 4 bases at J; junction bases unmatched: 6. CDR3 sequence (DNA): TGTGCCAGCTCACCACCACAGGGGGCGGCGAGAGAGACCCAGTACTTC. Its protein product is CASSPPQGAARETQYF.

The CDR3 bases are TGCAGCGTTGACCCGGGGAGTGAAAAACTGTTTTTT. The encoded protein is CSVDPGSEKLFF. The rearrangement joins TRBV29-1 to TRBJ1-4; D gene ambiguous. CDR1 and CDR2 from the germline V gene are SQVTM and ANQGSEA. The V gene lost 3 bases and the J gene lost 7 bases, with 9 bases spanning the gap. CDR3 length: 12 residues.

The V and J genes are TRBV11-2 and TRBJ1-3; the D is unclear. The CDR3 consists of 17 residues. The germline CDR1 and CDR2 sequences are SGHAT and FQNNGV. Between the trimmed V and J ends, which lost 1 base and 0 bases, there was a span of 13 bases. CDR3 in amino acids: CASSLASFPSSGNTIYF. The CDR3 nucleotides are TGTGCCAGCAGCTTAGCTAGCTTTCCTAGCTCTGGAAACACCATATATTTT.

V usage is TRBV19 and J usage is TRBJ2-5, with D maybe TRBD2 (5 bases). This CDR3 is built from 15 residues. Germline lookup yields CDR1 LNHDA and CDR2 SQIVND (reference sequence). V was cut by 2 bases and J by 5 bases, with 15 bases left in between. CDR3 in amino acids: CASSIITEGTETQYF. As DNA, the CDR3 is TGTGCCAGTAGTATAATAACAGAGGGTACGGAGACCCAGTACTTC.